Shown below are 25 T cell receptor beta chains from a single sample sequenced in a study of cytomegalovirus exposure and HLA in healthy donors. In the PCR, 60 Vbeta and 13 Jbeta primers were used. The assay was immunoSEQ multiplex PCR, and TCRdb's table has in-frame clones only and misses some. The table lists 100,000 to 150,000 clones, 70% to 85% of them singletons. What was sequenced was PBMCs. These receptors originate from a boy between 10 and 17 years old in good health and CMV-seronegative.

The chain has TRBV19 and TRBJ1-1, with D unresolved. Trimming cost V 7 bases and J 3 bases, with 12 bases left between them. The CDR3 spans 13 residues. Per germline, CDR1 LNHDA and CDR2 SQIVND (reference sequence). CDR3 in DNA: TGTGCCAGTAAGCGGGGAATAGACACTGAAGCTTTCTTT. Protein product: CASKRGIDTEAFF.

The CDR3 sequence is CASSTGTSGPNEQFF. The CDR3 nucleotides read TGTGCCAGCAGTACCGGGACTAGCGGGCCCAATGAGCAGTTCTTC. V is TRBV2 and J is TRBJ2-1; 12 bases map to TRBD2. J gave up 6 bases and V 5 bases, and 5 bases lay outside the gene matches. This CDR3 region has 15 residues. Per the germline V gene, CDR1 is SNHLY and CDR2 is FYNNEI.

The V gene is TRBV19, the J gene TRBJ1-3, with 8 positions matching TRBD1. The CDR3 has 16 residues. V lost 5 bases and J lost 2; bases outside the gene matches: 8. The germline V gene has CDR1 LNHDA and CDR2 SQIVND (reference sequence). For the CDR3, the DNA is TGTGCCAGTAGTTCCCCAGGGGGCGCGGCTGGAAACACCATATATTTT. This codes for CASSSPGGAAGNTIYF.

The CDR3 protein is CASSEGLAGGNSYNEQFF. The CDR3 DNA reads as TGTGCCAGCAGCGAAGGACTAGCGGGAGGGAATTCCTACAATGAGCAGTTCTTC. The chain couples TRBV9 to TRBJ2-1; TRBD2 aligns across 15 bases. Germline lookup yields CDR1 SGDLS and CDR2 YYNGEE. The CDR3 loop spans 18 amino acids. V was pared by 3 bases and J by 1 base, with 5 bases of the junction left unmatched.

The sample holds a few counts of this clone. V and J are TRBV4-2 and TRBJ2-5; TRBD2 matches 11 bases. Trimming at V came to 1 base and at J to 1 base, leaving 8 bases not matched to a gene. This CDR3 spans 18 amino acids. The germline V gene encodes CDR1 LGHNA and CDR2 YNFKEQ. The chain's CDR3 is CASSQASVAGGPQETQYF. For the CDR3, the DNA is TGTGCCAGCAGCCAAGCATCGGTAGCGGGAGGGCCCCAAGAGACCCAGTACTTC.

CDR3 sequence reads: CSVLAGGNQPQHF. The DNA for the CDR3 is TGCAGCGTCCTCGCAGGGGGCAATCAGCCCCAGCATTTT. The chain combines TRBV29-1 with TRBJ1-5; maybe TRBD1 (6 bases). The CDR3 has 13 amino acids. Trimming left V 6 bases short and J 2 bases short, with 11 bases between. Per germline, CDR1 SQVTM and CDR2 ANQGSEA.

This rearrangement joins TRBV4-1 to TRBJ2-7; 14 bases fit TRBD2. Germline values: CDR1 MGHRA, CDR2 YSYEKL. This CDR3 has 15 residues. J gave up 7 bases and V 4 bases, and 6 bases lay outside the gene matches. CDR3 DNA: TGCGCCAGCAGCCTTGGACTAGCGGGAGGTGGTGAGCAGTACTTC. This encodes CASSLGLAGGGEQYF.

This sequence joins TRBV5-6 and TRBJ2-1, with TRBD2 identical over 8 bases. The CDR3 runs to 17 residues. V trimming: 3 bases; J trimming: 9 bases; junction bases outside the gene matches: 17. Germline V gene data show CDR1 as SGHDT and CDR2 as YYEEEE. The CDR3 region has the DNA TGTGCCAGCAGCTGGGGGATCCCGGGACTAGGAGGCGCTGAGCAGTTCTTC. Translating it yields CASSWGIPGLGGAEQFF.

The chain is built from TRBV27 and TRBJ2-5; no clear D gene. The CDR3 totals 12 residues. The V end lost 5 bases, the J end lost 5 bases, and 9 bases lay between the germline ends. The V gene's germline CDR1 is MNHEY and CDR2 SMNVEV (reference sequence). The CDR3 loop reads CASSPPGETQYF. In nucleotides, the CDR3 is TGTGCCAGCAGTCCCCCAGGTGAGACCCAGTACTTC.

The J gene is TRBJ1-1, the V gene TRBV4-2; a weak D match, TRBD1 (6 bases). Trimming cost V 5 bases and J 7 bases, with 20 bases left between them. Germline V lookup: CDR1 LGHNA, CDR2 YNFKEQ. There are 15 residues in the CDR3. The CDR3 loop reads CASSGLTGGANEAFF. CDR3 DNA sequence: TGTGCCAGCAGCGGGCTGACCGGGGGGGCAAATGAAGCTTTCTTT.

The gene calls are TRBV7-2 and TRBJ1-1; 9 bases match TRBD1. This CDR3 is 14 amino acids long. Germline assignment: CDR1 SGHTA and CDR2 FQGNSA. V lost 6 bases and J lost 5; bases outside the gene matches: 7. The CDR3 region has the DNA TGTGCCAGCAGTTGGGACAGGGACGGAACTGAAGCTTTCTTT. It is translated as CASSWDRDGTEAFF.

This chain joins TRBV30 and TRBJ2-5, with 7 nucleotides matching TRBD1. V lost 4 bases to trimming and J lost 4 bases; unmatched junction nucleotides: 6. Looked up from germline, CDR1 is GTSNPN and CDR2 is SVGIG (reference sequence). The CDR3 runs 13 residues. The CDR3, as DNA: TGTGCCTGGACCTCGTCAGGGGGAGAGACCCAGTACTTC. This sequence encodes CAWTSSGGETQYF. Complete variable domain (other parts from reference TRBV30 and TRBJ2-5): SQTIHQWPATLVQPVGSPLSLECTVEGTSNPNLYWYRQAAGRGLQLLFYSVGIGQISSEVPQNLSASRPQDRQFILSSKKLLLSDSGFYLCAWTSSGGETQYFGPGTRLLVL.

This rearrangement joins TRBV11-1 to TRBJ2-5, with 7 bases matching TRBD2. The CDR3 runs 16 residues. With V trimmed by 1 base and J by 2 bases, 7 bases remained unmatched. Germline CDR1 and CDR2: SGHAT and FQDESV (reference sequence). In DNA, the CDR3 is TGTGCCAGCAGCTTAGATCCCGCTAGCGGACAAGAGACCCAGTACTTC. Translating it yields CASSLDPASGQETQYF.

This clone occurred once. The chain has TRBV4-3 and TRBJ2-4; TRBD2 matches 7 bases. After removal of 0 bases from V and 7 bases from J, the junction contained 6 bases not matched to a gene. Germline loops: CDR1 LGHNA, CDR2 YSLEER. The CDR3 contains 15 residues. The CDR3 DNA follows: TGCGCCAGCAGCCAAGATGCGGTGGGAGGGAACATTCAGTACTTC. This codes for CASSQDAVGGNIQYF.

The gene calls are TRBV6-5 and TRBJ2-2; D possibly corresponds to TRBD2 (5 bases). V was clipped by 8 bases and J by 0 bases, with 10 bases between them. The CDR3 runs to 14 residues. Germline V gives CDR1 MNHEY, CDR2 SVGAGI. The CDR3 nucleotides read TGTGCCAGCTCCCTTAGCGCGAACACCGGGGAGCTGTTTTTT. Its protein is CASSLSANTGELFF.

V and J are TRBV11-2 and TRBJ2-3; weak D call: TRBD2 (6 bases). CDR1 and CDR2 from the germline V gene are SGHAT and FQNNGV. CDR3 length equals 15 residues. The V end lost 1 base, the J end lost 3 bases, and 11 bases lay between the germline ends. The CDR3 loop reads CASSLAGGGTDTQYF. CDR3 DNA sequence: TGTGCCAGCAGCTTAGCCGGAGGAGGGACAGATACGCAGTATTTT.

The genes are TRBV5-4 and TRBJ2-7, with 8 nucleotides matching TRBD1. From germline, CDR1 is SGHNT and CDR2 YYREEE (reference sequence). CDR3 size: 14 residues. The V gene end was trimmed by 5 bases and the J gene end by 2 bases; junction bases not matched to a gene: 6. The CDR3 DNA follows: TGTGCCAGCAGTTACGACAGGGGCCCCTACGAGCAGTACTTC. This encodes CASSYDRGPYEQYF.

CDR3 in DNA: TGTGCCAGCAGCCGCGGTGGCTACAATGAGCAGTTCTTC. It translates to CASSRGGYNEQFF. The rearrangement links TRBV6-5 to TRBJ2-1; no clear D. V was shortened by 6 bases and J by 3 bases, with 9 bases between the two germline ends. Germline values: CDR1 MNHEY, CDR2 SVGAGI. This CDR3 comprises 13 residues.

This chain links TRBV6-5 with TRBJ2-7; 7 bases are a match to TRBD2. Unmatched junction bases numbered 7, after V lost 2 bases and J lost 3 bases. Looked up from germline, CDR1 is MNHEY and CDR2 is SVGAGI. This CDR3 has 15 residues. CDR3: CASSYVEAGNYEQYF. The CDR3 region has the DNA TGTGCCAGCAGTTACGTCGAAGCGGGGAACTACGAGCAGTACTTC.

This clone turned up a few times. This sequence joins TRBV4-2 and TRBJ2-2; 12 positions agree with TRBD2. CDR3 length equals 18 residues. V shed 0 bases and J 5 bases; nucleotides not matched to a gene: 7. The germline V gene encodes CDR1 LGHNA and CDR2 YNFKEQ. The CDR3 DNA follows: TGTGCCAGCAGCCAAGATCAGGGACTAGCGGGTGGGACCGGGGAGCTGTTTTTT. Protein sequence: CASSQDQGLAGGTGELFF.

Details on this clone: One end of the junction fails to match germline, which may point to a read error. V is TRBV25-1 and J is TRBJ1-1; TRBD1 matches 9 bases. Germline V lookup: CDR1 MGHDK, CDR2 SYGVNS. CDR3 length equals 17 residues. The CDR3 protein is CASSESGTGMGNAEAFF. For the CDR3, the DNA is TGTGCCAGCAGTGAATCCGGGACAGGGATGGGGAACGCTGAAGCTTTCTTT.

The V gene is TRBV29-1, the J gene TRBJ2-6, with D perhaps matching TRBD2 (6 bases). This CDR3 is built from 14 residues. Trimming shortened V by 3 bases and J by 6 bases, and 12 bases separated the two germline ends. CDR1 SQVTM and CDR2 ANQGSEA come from the germline V gene. The CDR3 DNA sequence: TGCAGCGTTGAGGCCGGGGGTCTGGCCAACGTCCTGACTTTC. This gives the protein CSVEAGGLANVLTF.

V usage is TRBV30 and J usage is TRBJ2-7; 8 bases agree with TRBD1. The germline V gene encodes CDR1 GTSNPN and CDR2 SVGIG (reference sequence). J gave up 2 bases and V 4 bases, and 13 bases lay outside the gene matches. The CDR3 totals 16 residues. CDR3 nucleotides: TGTGCCTGGAAACTTGACAGGGGCCCTTCGACCTACGAGCAGTACTTC. This encodes CAWKLDRGPSTYEQYF.

This chain connects TRBV7-9 to TRBJ1-1; D remains ambiguous. Trimming shortened V by 5 bases and J by 4 bases, and 11 bases separated the two germline ends. Per germline, CDR1 SEHNR and CDR2 FQNEAQ (reference sequence). This CDR3 contains 13 residues. The CDR3 loop is CASSRFEGTEAFF. The CDR3 DNA reads TGTGCCAGCAGCCGCTTTGAGGGCACTGAAGCTTTCTTT. Full variable domain (outside the CDR3, taken from reference TRBV7-9 and TRBJ1-1): DTGVSQNPRHKITKRGQNVTFRCDPISEHNRLYWYRQTLGQGPEFLTYFQNEAQLEKSRLLSDRFSAERPKGSFSTLEIQRTEQGDSAMYLCASSRFEGTEAFFGQGTRLTVV.

This sequence joins TRBV19 and TRBJ1-1; 8 bases are a match to TRBD1. The CDR3 loop spans 13 amino acids. Per the germline V gene, CDR1 is LNHDA and CDR2 is SQIVND (reference sequence). V lost 8 bases, J lost 3 bases, and 5 bases stayed unmatched. DNA of the CDR3: TGTGCCAGTGCGAACAGGGGGGACACTGAAGCTTTCTTT. Its protein is CASANRGDTEAFF.